The next 15 T cell receptor beta chains were all read from a single sample in a study of control samples from healthy donors and cancer patients. Measured with immunoSEQ multiplex PCR; TCRdb has only the in-frame clones, and not every one. The sample lists more than 100,000 clones, around 88% occurring once. The sequenced material came from blood. Every receptor here comes from a man between 35 and 55 years old in good health.

The table lists this clone with a count of one. V and J are TRBV11-3 and TRBJ1-2, with TRBD1 as a possible D gene (5 bases). Deletions cut 3 bases from V and 5 bases from J, with 10 bases between. Germline values: CDR1 SGHNT, CDR2 YENEEA. This CDR3 is built from 13 residues. The CDR3 DNA follows: TGTGCCAGCAGCTTCATCGGGGGATATGGCTACACCTTC. It encodes CASSFIGGYGYTF.

In this sample, this clone turned up once. V usage is TRBV7-3 and J usage is TRBJ2-1; 9 bases align to TRBD2. CDR1 and CDR2 (germline): SGHTA, FQGTGA. With 3 bases clipped from V and 0 bases from J, the junction kept 0 bases outside the gene matches. The CDR3 has 15 residues. Here the CDR3 reads CASSFSGSSYNEQFF. The CDR3 bases are TGTGCCAGCAGCTTTAGCGGGAGCTCCTACAATGAGCAGTTCTTC.

The chain links TRBV3-1 (or the pseudogene TRBV3-2) to TRBJ2-1, with D perhaps given as TRBD1 or TRBD2 (5 bases each). Germline V gene sequence: CDR1 LGHDT, CDR2 YNNKEL (reference sequence). CDR3 length: 16 amino acids. V was shortened by 3 bases and J by 6 bases, with 18 bases between the two germline ends. The CDR3 loop reads CASSHLPGTWGNEQFF. The DNA for the CDR3 is TGTGCCAGCAGCCATCTCCCAGGGACCTGGGGCAATGAGCAGTTCTTC.

V and J are TRBV7-3 and TRBJ2-1; TRBD1 matches 11 bases. Unmatched junction bases numbered 7, after V lost 5 bases and J lost 7 bases. The germline gives CDR1 SGHTA, CDR2 FQGTGA. The CDR3 has 15 amino acids. CDR3 sequence reads: CASSQGQGVGNEQFF. CDR3 nucleotides: TGTGCCAGCAGCCAGGGACAGGGGGTAGGAAATGAGCAGTTCTTC.

The V and J genes are TRBV27 and TRBJ1-2; D perhaps matches TRBD1 (5 bases). CDR3 length: 16 amino acids. The V end lost 5 bases, the J end lost 4 bases, and 20 bases lay between the germline ends. The germline gives CDR1 MNHEY, CDR2 SMNVEV (reference sequence). CDR3 protein: CASSRLIRDRVYGYTF. CDR3 bases: TGTGCCAGCAGTCGCCTGATAAGGGACCGAGTCTATGGCTACACCTTC.

This clone has more than one count but fewer than ten. This chain links TRBV6-8 with TRBJ2-7; 7 nucleotides line up with TRBD1. V shed 9 bases, J shed 4 bases, and the junction held 3 bases outside the gene matches. The CDR3 runs 11 residues. Germline-derived CDR1 and CDR2 are MNHGY and SAAAGT. For the CDR3, the DNA is TGTGCCAGTCGGGGACAGTACGAGCAGTACTTC. Protein product: CASRGQYEQYF.

The CDR3 protein is CASIVSGTESSNQPQHF. The CDR3 DNA follows: TGTGCCAGCATAGTGTCCGGGACAGAGTCTAGCAATCAGCCCCAGCATTTT. This chain connects TRBV28 to TRBJ1-5, with 7 bases fitting TRBD1. This CDR3 is 17 amino acids long. After removal of 7 bases from V and 0 bases from J, the junction contained 12 bases not matched to a gene. CDR1 and CDR2 (germline): MDHEN, SYDVKM.

This chain links TRBV2 with TRBJ1-5; 9 bases fit TRBD1. Germline CDR1 and CDR2: SNHLY and FYNNEI. V gave up 3 bases and J gave up 10 bases; unmatched junction bases: 10. The CDR3 has 15 amino acids. CDR3 DNA: TGTGCCAGCAGTGAGACACAGGGGGCCGGTATACCCCAGCATTTT. This sequence encodes CASSETQGAGIPQHF.

The chain combines TRBV15 with TRBJ2-7, with 8 bases matching TRBD2. The CDR3 extends over 14 amino acids. Germline V CDR1 and CDR2: LNHNV, YYDKDF (reference sequence). V gave up 5 bases and J gave up 3 bases; unmatched junction bases: 6. The CDR3 DNA reads as TGTGCCACCAGCCCGGGACGGGGGGGCTACGAGCAGTACTTC. Translated, it gives CATSPGRGGYEQYF.

V gene TRBV5-1 combines with J gene TRBJ2-3, with 7 bases aligning to TRBD2. Germline V gives CDR1 SGHRS, CDR2 YFSETQ. The trim removed 4 bases at V and 5 bases at J, leaving 7 bases unmatched. The CDR3 contains 14 residues. Here the CDR3 reads CASSPGTGGDTQYF. As DNA, the CDR3 is TGCGCCAGCAGCCCTGGGACGGGGGGAGATACGCAGTATTTT.

This clone showed up just a few times. The chain employs TRBV3-1 (or the pseudogene TRBV3-2) and TRBJ1-1; D ambiguous. CDR1 and CDR2 from the germline V gene are LGHDT and YNNKEL (reference sequence). The CDR3 covers 14 residues. Between the trimmed V and J ends, which lost 1 base and 3 bases, there was a span of 9 bases. The DNA of the CDR3 is TGTGCCAGCAGCCAAGTAACTGGTTACACTGAAGCTTTCTTT. It encodes CASSQVTGYTEAFF.

The sample holds a few counts of this clone. The CDR3 region is CAWSVGGGADEQYF. The DNA of the CDR3 is TGTGCCTGGAGTGTAGGGGGAGGAGCGGACGAGCAGTACTTC. The V call is TRBV30, the J call TRBJ2-7, with D perhaps being TRBD1 or TRBD2 (6 bases each). V lost 0 bases and J 5 bases, leaving 14 bases between the germline ends. The CDR3 length is 14 residues. Germline values: CDR1 GTSNPN, CDR2 SVGIG (reference sequence).

This chain's CDR3 is CAGGQGANTGELFF. DNA for the CDR3: TGTGCCGGAGGACAGGGGGCGAACACCGGGGAGCTGTTTTTT. V gene TRBV30 combines with J gene TRBJ2-2; TRBD1 matches at 10 bases. The CDR3 runs 14 residues. Trimming removed 8 bases from V and 0 bases from J; junction bases left unmatched: 3. Germline CDR1 reads GTSNPN; CDR2 reads SVGIG (reference sequence).

This sequence joins TRBV24-1 and TRBJ2-1, with D possibly matching TRBD2 (6 bases). Trimming removed 6 bases at V and 1 base at J, with 9 bases between. CDR1 and CDR2 (germline): KGHDR, SFDVKD. The CDR3 extends over 14 amino acids. In DNA form, the CDR3 reads TGTGCCACCAGTAAGGAGGGGTCCTACAATGAGCAGTTCTTC. Its protein product is CATSKEGSYNEQFF.

This sequence joins TRBV3-1 (or the pseudogene TRBV3-2) and TRBJ2-1, with D possibly being TRBD2 (6 bases). The germline V and J ends were trimmed by 5 bases and 2 bases, with 10 bases remaining between them. The CDR3 runs 14 residues. Per the germline V gene, CDR1 is LGHDT and CDR2 is YNNKEL (reference sequence). CDR3 residues: CASSSRLAYNEQFF. CDR3 sequence (DNA): TGTGCCAGCAGCTCCCGACTAGCCTACAATGAGCAGTTCTTC.